This T cell receptor (beta chain) comes out of a study of blood T cell repertoires in COVID-19. Between the trimmed V and J ends, which lost 3 bases and 8 bases, there was a span of 13 bases. The CDR3 contains 13 residues. Germline V CDR1 and CDR2: KGHSH, LQKENI. Method: immunoSEQ multiplex PCR; TCRdb's copy keeps in-frame clones and lacks some. Among 250,000 to 350,000 clones, roughly 90% were seen once, and the ten largest hold 0.94%. Sequencing input: peripheral blood. The sequence came from a woman between 40 and 50 years old who had recovered from COVID-19. V usage is TRBV18 and J usage is TRBJ1-2; D possibly corresponds to TRBD1 (5 bases). This CDR3 reads CASSPTDKEGYTF. The CDR3 region has the DNA TGTGCCAGCTCACCGACAGACAAGGAAGGCTACACCTTC.